What follows are 5 T cell receptor beta chains derived from one specimen sequenced in a study of T cells in Graves' hyperthyroidism and ophthalmopathy. TCR beta CDR3 regions were amplified from RNA transcripts. HTBI primers were employed in a first-round RT-PCR of the TCR CDR3. Each CDR3 protein is one row after TCRdb ran MiXCR on the multiplex PCR reads. Here the sample spans about 600,000 distinct CDR3 sequences, 12% to 15% being singletons. The material sequenced was blood. The receptor set was obtained from a young woman with Graves' ophthalmopathy.

The sample holds a few counts of this clonotype. V and J are TRBV5-4 and TRBJ2-2; 8 nucleotides match TRBD2. Germline V gene data show CDR1 as SGHNT and CDR2 as YYREEE (reference sequence). Trimming cost V 4 bases and J 5 bases; bases outside gene matches: 13. The CDR3 sequence is 17 residues long. The CDR3 loop reads CASSPTGGGQGTGELFF. The CDR3 DNA reads as TGTGCCAGCAGCCCAACGGGGGGGGGGCAAGGAACCGGGGAGCTGTTTTTT. The full variable domain, with the rest looked up from reference TRBV5-4 and TRBJ2-2, is ETGVTQSPTHLIKTRGQQVTLRCSSQSGHNTVSWYQQALGQGPQFIFQYYREEENGRGNFPPRFSGLQFPNYSSELNVNALELDDSALYLCASSPTGGGQGTGELFFGEGSRLTVL.

The rearrangement links TRBV7-6 to TRBJ2-5, with D perhaps matching TRBD2 (6 bases). This CDR3 region has 15 residues. V lost 3 bases and J lost 5, with 16 bases in between. Germline CDR1 and CDR2: SGHVS and FNYEAQ. The CDR3 nucleotides read TGTGCCAGCAGCTTGTACAGGCCGGCGGGGGAGACCCAGTACTTC. It translates to CASSLYRPAGETQYF.

This clonotype was detected ten times or more. The J gene is TRBJ2-7, the V gene TRBV7-3, with D possibly being TRBD1 (7 bases). The germline V gene encodes CDR1 SGHTA and CDR2 FQGTGA. The CDR3 is made up of 14 amino acids. V shed 1 base and J shed 3 bases, with 10 bases lying between them. CDR3 in DNA: TGTGCCAGCAGCTTAAACAGGGGAGGCTACGAGCAGTACTTC. It codes for CASSLNRGGYEQYF.

This clonotype was found many times. V gene TRBV5-4 combines with J gene TRBJ2-3, with D tentatively TRBD2 (6 bases). Trimming took 2 bases from V and 10 from J, leaving 11 bases between them. This CDR3 spans 12 amino acids. The germline V gene encodes CDR1 SGHNT and CDR2 YYREEE (reference sequence). The CDR3 coding sequence is TGTGCCAGCAGCTTTCCCGGACTACCGCAGTATTTT. Its protein product is CASSFPGLPQYF.

This clonotype occurred a few times. The chain employs TRBV7-9 and TRBJ2-1; the D is unclear. The CDR3 contains 11 residues. Germline V gives CDR1 SEHNR, CDR2 FQNEAQ (reference sequence). Trimming removed 3 bases from V and 11 bases from J, with 8 bases in between. Here the CDR3 DNA reads TGTGCCAGCAGCTTTAGGATAAAGCAGTTCTTC. Translating gives CASSFRIKQFF.